This TCR beta chain was observed in a study of vaccination and CD4 T cells after COVID-19. For the study at large: Overlapping spike peptides served as the stimulus for the cells. These peptides came from SARS-CoV-2 and from the common cold coronaviruses HCoV-NL63, HCoV-OC43 and HCoV-229E.

Specified treatment: roughly nine-day PBMC culture with coronavirus spike peptide pools or control peptides (ViraFEST assay). The authors cultured about 2 million PBMCs per well with about 10 IU/ml IL-2 and about 10 ug/ml peptide pools. Regarding this clonotype: Its antigen is undetermined.

Notes on the study in general: Nearly all convalescent vaccine-specific clones, 304 of 307, recognized only SARS-CoV-2 spike.

The CDR3 totals 14 residues. CDR1 MGHRA and CDR2 YSYEKL come from the germline V gene. V was pared by 1 base and J by 8 bases, with 5 bases of the junction left unmatched. With the Oncomine TCR Beta short-read assay, DNA from cultured CD4+ T cells was sequenced. TCRdb re-derived calls from the PCR reads in MiXCR, one entry per CDR3 protein. The sample comprises approximately 15,000 distinct CDR3 sequences, about 65% of which are singletons, and approximately 8% rests with the top ten. The receptor was isolated from a human donor who had recovered from COVID-19. The chain joins TRBV4-1 to TRBJ1-5; 7 bases are a match to TRBD1. Specimen: CD4+ T cells from blood, cultured in vitro. CDR3 in amino acids: CASSQATGSEPQHF. The CDR3 DNA is TGCGCCAGCAGCCAAGCGACAGGGTCTGAGCCCCAGCATTTT.